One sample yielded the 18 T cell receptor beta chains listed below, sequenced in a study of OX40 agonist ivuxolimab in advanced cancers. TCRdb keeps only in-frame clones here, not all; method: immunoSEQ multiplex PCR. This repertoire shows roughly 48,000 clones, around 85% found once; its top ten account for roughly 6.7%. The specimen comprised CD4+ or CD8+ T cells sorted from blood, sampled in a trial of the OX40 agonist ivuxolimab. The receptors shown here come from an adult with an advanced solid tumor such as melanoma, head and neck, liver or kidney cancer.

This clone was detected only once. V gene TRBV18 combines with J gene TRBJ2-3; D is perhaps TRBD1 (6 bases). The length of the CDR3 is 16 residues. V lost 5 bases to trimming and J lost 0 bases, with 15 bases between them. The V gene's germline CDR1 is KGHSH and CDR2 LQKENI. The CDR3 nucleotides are TGTGCCAGCTCAGACCAGGGGTTGGCTAGCACAGATACGCAGTATTTT. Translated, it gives CASSDQGLASTDTQYF.

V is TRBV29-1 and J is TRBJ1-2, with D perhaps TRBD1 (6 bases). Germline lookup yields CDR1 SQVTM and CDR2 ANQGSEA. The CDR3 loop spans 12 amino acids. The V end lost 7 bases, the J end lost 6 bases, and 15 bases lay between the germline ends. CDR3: CSGYTGFDGYTF. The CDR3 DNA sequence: TGCAGCGGCTATACAGGGTTTGATGGCTACACCTTC.

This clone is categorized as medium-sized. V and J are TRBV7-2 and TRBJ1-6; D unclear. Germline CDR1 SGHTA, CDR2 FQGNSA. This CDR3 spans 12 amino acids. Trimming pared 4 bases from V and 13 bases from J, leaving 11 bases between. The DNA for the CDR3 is TGTGCCAGCAGCTCGGACGCCTCCCCCCTCCACTTT. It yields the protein CASSSDASPLHF.

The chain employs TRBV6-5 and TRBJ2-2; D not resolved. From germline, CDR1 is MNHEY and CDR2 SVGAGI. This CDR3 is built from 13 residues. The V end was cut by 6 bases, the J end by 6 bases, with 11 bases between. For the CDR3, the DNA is TGTGCCAGCAGGGAAGTACGCGCCGGGGAGCTGTTTTTT. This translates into CASREVRAGELFF.

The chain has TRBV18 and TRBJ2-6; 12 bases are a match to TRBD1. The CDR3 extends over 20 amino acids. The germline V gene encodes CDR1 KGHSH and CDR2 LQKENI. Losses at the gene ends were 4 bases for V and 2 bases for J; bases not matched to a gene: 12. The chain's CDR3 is CASSLSRGTGGGAGANVLTF. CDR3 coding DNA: TGTGCCAGCTCACTTTCCCGAGGGACAGGGGGCGGAGCTGGGGCCAACGTCCTGACTTTC.

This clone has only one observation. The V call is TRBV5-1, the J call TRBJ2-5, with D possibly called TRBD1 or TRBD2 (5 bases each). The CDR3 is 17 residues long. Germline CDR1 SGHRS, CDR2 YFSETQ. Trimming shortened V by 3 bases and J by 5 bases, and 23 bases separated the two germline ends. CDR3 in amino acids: CASSSGTQFGWTETQYF. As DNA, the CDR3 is TGCGCCAGCAGCTCGGGGACCCAATTCGGGTGGACTGAGACCCAGTACTTC.

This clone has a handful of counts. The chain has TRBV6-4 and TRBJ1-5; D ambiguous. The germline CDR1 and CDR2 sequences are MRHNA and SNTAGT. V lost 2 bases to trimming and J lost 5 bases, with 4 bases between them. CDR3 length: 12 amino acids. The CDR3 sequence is CASSDGHQPQHF. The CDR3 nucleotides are TGTGCCAGCAGTGACGGGCATCAGCCCCAGCATTTT.

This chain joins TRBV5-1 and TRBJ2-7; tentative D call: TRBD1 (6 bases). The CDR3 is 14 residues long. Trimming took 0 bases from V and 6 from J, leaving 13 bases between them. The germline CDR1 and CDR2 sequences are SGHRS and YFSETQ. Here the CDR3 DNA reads TGCGCCAGCAGCTTGGGGGACACCGCGGGCGAGCAGTACTTC. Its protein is CASSLGDTAGEQYF.

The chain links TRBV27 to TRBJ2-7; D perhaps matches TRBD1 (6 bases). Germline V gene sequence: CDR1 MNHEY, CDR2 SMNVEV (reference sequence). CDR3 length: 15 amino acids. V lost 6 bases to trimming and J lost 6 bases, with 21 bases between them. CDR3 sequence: CASSPIRGTPGEQYF. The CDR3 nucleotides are TGTGCCAGCAGCCCAATCAGGGGAACCCCGGGCGAGCAGTACTTC.

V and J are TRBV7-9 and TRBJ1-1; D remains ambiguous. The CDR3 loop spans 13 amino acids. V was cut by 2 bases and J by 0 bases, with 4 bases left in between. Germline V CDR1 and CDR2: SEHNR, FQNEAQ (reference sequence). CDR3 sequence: CASSLLVNTEAFF. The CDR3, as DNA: TGTGCCAGCAGCTTACTAGTGAACACTGAAGCTTTCTTT.

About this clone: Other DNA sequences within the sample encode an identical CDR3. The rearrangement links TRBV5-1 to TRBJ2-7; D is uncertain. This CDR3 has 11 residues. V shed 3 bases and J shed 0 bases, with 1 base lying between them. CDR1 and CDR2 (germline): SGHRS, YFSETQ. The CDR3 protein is CASSSSYEQYF. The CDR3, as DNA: TGCGCCAGCAGCTCCTCCTACGAGCAGTACTTC.

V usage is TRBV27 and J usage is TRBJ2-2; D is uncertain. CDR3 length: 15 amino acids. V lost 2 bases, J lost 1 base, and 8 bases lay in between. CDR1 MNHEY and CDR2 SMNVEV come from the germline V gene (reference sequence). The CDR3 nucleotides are TGTGCCAGCAGTTTAAGTGGTGTGAACACCGGGGAGCTGTTTTTT. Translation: CASSLSGVNTGELFF.

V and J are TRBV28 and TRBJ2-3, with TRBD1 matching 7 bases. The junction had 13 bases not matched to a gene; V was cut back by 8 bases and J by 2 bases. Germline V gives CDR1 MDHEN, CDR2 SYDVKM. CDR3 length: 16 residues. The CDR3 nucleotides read TGTGCCAGCGACCACAATCCGGGACAGCTCACAGATACGCAGTATTTT. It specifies CASDHNPGQLTDTQYF.

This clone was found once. CDR3 nucleotides: TGTGCCAGCAGACGATTCACTAGCGCGGGCAATGAGCAGTTCTTC. It codes for CASRRFTSAGNEQFF. The rearrangement uses TRBV2 and TRBJ2-1, with 7 bases lining up with TRBD2. V dropped 6 bases and J dropped 6; count of bases not matched to a gene: 11. The germline CDR1 and CDR2 sequences are SNHLY and FYNNEI. This CDR3 has 15 amino acids.

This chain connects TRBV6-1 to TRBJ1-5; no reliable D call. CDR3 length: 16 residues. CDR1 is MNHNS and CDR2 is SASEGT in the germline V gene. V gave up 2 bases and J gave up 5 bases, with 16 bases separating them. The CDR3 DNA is TGTGCCAGCAGTGAAATATTGAGGCAAGGAGATCAGCCCCAGCATTTT. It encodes CASSEILRQGDQPQHF.

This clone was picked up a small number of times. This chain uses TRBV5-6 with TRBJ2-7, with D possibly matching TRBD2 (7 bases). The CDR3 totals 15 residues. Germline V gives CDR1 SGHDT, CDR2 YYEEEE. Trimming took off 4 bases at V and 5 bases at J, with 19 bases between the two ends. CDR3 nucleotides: TGTGCCAGCAGCGGGGGGGGCAGAGGGATCGACGAGCAGTACTTC. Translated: CASSGGGRGIDEQYF.

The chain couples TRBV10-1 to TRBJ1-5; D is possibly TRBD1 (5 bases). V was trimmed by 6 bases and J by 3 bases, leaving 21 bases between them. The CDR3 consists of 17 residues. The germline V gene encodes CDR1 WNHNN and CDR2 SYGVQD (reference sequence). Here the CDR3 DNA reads TGCGCCAGCAGATCCCGGGACTCGGGGAGGGTCAATCAGCCCCAGCATTTT. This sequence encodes CASRSRDSGRVNQPQHF.

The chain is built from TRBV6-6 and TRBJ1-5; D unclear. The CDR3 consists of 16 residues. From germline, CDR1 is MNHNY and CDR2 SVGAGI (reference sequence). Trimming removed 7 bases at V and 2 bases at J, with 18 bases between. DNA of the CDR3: TGTGCCAGCACCCGAGACACTCTTCCTCGCAATCAGCCCCAGCATTTT. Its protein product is CASTRDTLPRNQPQHF.